This is a list of T cell receptor beta chains from one sample in a study of blood T cell repertoires in COVID-19. The protocol was immunoSEQ multiplex PCR, while the TCRdb copy is restricted to in-frame clones and leaves out a portion. The sample has about 220,000 clones, about 88% seen once. The sample taken for sequencing was PBMCs or T cells enriched from blood (not recorded which). The receptor source for this set is a woman between 25 and 40 years old who had recovered from COVID-19. The CDR3 runs from the conserved cysteine through the conserved F or W. D genes are given only for firm matches. Where a row states a size, it is once, few, many or the class of an expanded clone; other rows omit it.

NA	TRBV7-8	TRBJ1-3	NA	TGTGCCAGCAGCAAATCCTATCCGAACTCTGGAAACACCATATATTTT	CASSKSYPNSGNTIYF
NA	TRBV6-5	TRBJ1-4	NA	TGTGCCAGCGGAGATTCGGGATTGTCTGAAAAACTGTTTTTT	CASGDSGLSEKLFF
once	TRBV19	TRBJ1-1	NA	TGTGCCAGTAGCTTGTCGACAGCTCCTTTCAGGAACACTGAAGCTTTCTTT	CASSLSTAPFRNTEAFF
NA	TRBV4-1	TRBJ2-7	NA	TGCGCCAGCACCCGGACAGCGCAAGACTACGAGCAGTACTTC	CASTRTAQDYEQYF
NA	TRBV7-3	TRBJ2-7	TRBD2	TGTGCCAGCAGCATTAGCGGGGGGTCGGACGAGCAGTACTTC	CASSISGGSDEQYF
NA	TRBV29-1	TRBJ1-2	NA	TGCAGCGTTAGCAACTATGGCTACACCTTC	CSVSNYGYTF
NA	TRBV14	TRBJ1-1	NA	TGTGCCAGCAGCCAAGTCCGGGCTCGGGGCACTGAAGCTTTCTTT	CASSQVRARGTEAFF
NA	TRBV4-1	TRBJ1-6	TRBD1	TGCGCCAGCAGCCTCCGACGGGACAGATTTCTACCCCTCCACTTT	CASSLRRDRFLPLHF
NA	TRBV4-3	TRBJ1-2	NA	TGCGCCAGCAGCCCCATTGACTTTGGGGCAGGCTACACCTTC	CASSPIDFGAGYTF
NA	TRBV15	TRBJ2-1	NA	TGTGCCACCAGCAGGACAGACTACAATGAGCAGTTCTTC	CATSRTDYNEQFF
NA	TRBV6-6	TRBJ1-5	NA	TGTGCCAGCAGCCCCACAGGGATCAGCAATCAGCCCCAGCATTTT	CASSPTGISNQPQHF